This record covers a single T cell receptor beta chain. It was with a sample-barcoded 5' primer and a J-beta primer mix that a second PCR of about 7 to 12 cycles was run. TCRdb called the 5' RACE reads again in MiXCR, with one record for every CDR3 protein. The table includes approximately 800,000 distinct CDR3 sequences, about 48% detected once. This entry belongs to a study of blood T cells in healthy people across ages. The TCR sequence derives from a man older than 75 in good health. The sample was blood.

The CDR3 reads CASSFWGRGISETQYF. The DNA of the CDR3 is TGTGCCAGCAGTTTCTGGGGGAGAGGTATCAGCGAGACCCAGTACTTC. The chain couples TRBV12-3 or TRBV12-4 to TRBJ2-5; D could derive from TRBD1 or TRBD2 (5 bases each). Trimming cost V 3 bases and J 5 bases, with 19 bases left between them. This CDR3 contains 16 residues.